This T cell receptor (beta chain) appears in the sequencing data of a study of response to subunit inactivated influenza vaccine. Whole-study results and caveats: Seasonal influenza vaccination, on each occasion, was suggested by the authors to recruit few new T cells.

Only a few counts were recorded for this clonotype. The target antigen is unknown. V gave up 7 bases and J gave up 5 bases, with 20 bases separating them. The CDR3 covers 16 residues. CDR1 and CDR2 (germline): MDHEN, SYDVKM. MiXCR was run by TCRdb on the RT-PCR reads, yielding one entry per CDR3 protein. This sample has 610,000 or so distinct CDR3 sequences, with less than 15% found just once. This clonotype originated in a man aged 45-65 years who received an inactivated influenza vaccine. Here the sequenced sample was PBMCs from blood, taken 11 to 12 days after vaccination. The chain combines TRBV28 with TRBJ2-2; D is possibly TRBD2 (5 bases). The DNA of the CDR3 is TGTGCCAGCACCCCGATAAGGACTCCCACGACCGGGGAGCTGTTTTTT. Encoded protein: CASTPIRTPTTGELFF.